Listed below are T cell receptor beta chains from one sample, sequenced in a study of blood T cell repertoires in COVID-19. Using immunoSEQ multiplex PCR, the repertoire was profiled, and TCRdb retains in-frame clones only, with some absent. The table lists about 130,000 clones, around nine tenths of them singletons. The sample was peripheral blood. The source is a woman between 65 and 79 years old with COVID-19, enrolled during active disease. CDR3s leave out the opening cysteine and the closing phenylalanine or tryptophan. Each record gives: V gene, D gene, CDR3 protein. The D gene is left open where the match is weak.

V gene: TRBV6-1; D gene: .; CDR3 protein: ASSEARQIGELF
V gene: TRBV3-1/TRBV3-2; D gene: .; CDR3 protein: ASSQEAAGHAEKLF
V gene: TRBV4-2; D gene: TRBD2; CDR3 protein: ASSPGLAGYNEQF
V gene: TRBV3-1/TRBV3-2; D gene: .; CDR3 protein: ASRPRGGNTIY
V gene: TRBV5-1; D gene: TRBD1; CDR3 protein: ASRNTGANTEAF
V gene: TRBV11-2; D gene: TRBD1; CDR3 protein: ASSLTGEKLF
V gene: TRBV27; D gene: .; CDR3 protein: ASSFRGGFGYT
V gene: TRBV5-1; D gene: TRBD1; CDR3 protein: ASSAGRQGFGYNEQF
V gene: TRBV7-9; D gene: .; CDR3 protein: ASSLSGQHQPQH
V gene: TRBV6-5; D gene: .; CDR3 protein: ASNPRGNTEAF
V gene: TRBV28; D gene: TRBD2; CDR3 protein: ASRGTNYNEQF
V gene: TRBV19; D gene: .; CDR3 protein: ASSTTGGSPLH
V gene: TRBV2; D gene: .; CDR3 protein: ASRAGADYGYT
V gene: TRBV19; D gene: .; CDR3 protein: ASSVREPETQY
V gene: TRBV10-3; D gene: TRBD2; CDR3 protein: AISDLSGANGELF
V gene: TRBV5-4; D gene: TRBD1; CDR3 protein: ASSGGQGASQSIQY
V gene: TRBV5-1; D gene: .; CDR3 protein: ASSSTGGYGYT